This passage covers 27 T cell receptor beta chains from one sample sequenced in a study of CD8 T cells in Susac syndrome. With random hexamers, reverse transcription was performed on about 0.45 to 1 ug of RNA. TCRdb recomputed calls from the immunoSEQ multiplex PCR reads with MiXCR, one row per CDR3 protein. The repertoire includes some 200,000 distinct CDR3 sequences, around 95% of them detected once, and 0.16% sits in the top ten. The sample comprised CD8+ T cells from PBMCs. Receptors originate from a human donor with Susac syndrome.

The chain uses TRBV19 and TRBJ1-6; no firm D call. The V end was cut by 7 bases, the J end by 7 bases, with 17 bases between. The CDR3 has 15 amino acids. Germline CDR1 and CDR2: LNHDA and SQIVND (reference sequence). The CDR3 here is CASTSMPQANSPLHF. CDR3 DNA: TGTGCCAGTACTTCGATGCCCCAGGCGAATTCACCCCTCCACTTT.

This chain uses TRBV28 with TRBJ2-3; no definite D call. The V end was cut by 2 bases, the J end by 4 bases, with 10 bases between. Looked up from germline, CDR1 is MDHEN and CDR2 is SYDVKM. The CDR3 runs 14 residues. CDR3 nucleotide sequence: TGTGCCAGCAGTTTACCGGCCTCTTCAGATACGCAGTATTTT. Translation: CASSLPASSDTQYF.

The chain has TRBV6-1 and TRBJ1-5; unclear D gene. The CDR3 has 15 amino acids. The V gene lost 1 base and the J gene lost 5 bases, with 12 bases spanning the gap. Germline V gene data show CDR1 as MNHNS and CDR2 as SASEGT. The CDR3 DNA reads TGTGCCAGCAGTGAAGTAGGGAGTCGGGATCAGCCCCAGCATTTT. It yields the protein CASSEVGSRDQPQHF.

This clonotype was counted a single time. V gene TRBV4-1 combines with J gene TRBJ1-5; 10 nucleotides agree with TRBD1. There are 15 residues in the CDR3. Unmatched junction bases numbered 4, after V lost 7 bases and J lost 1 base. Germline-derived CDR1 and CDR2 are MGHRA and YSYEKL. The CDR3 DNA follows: TGCGCCAGCAAGTCGGGACAGGGGAGCAATCAGCCCCAGCATTTT. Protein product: CASKSGQGSNQPQHF.

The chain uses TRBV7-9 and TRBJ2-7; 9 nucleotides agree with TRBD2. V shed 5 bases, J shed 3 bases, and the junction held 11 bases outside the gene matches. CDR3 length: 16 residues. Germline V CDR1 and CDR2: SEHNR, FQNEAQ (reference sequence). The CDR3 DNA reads TGTGCCAGCAGCCCAGGAATGACTAGCGGAGACTACGAGCAGTACTTC. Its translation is CASSPGMTSGDYEQYF.

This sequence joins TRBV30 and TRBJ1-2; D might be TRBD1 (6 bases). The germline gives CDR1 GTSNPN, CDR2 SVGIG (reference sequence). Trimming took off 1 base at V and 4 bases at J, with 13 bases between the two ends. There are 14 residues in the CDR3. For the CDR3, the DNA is TGTGCCTGGAGTGACGGCAGGGGAGCCTATGGCTACACCTTC. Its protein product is CAWSDGRGAYGYTF.

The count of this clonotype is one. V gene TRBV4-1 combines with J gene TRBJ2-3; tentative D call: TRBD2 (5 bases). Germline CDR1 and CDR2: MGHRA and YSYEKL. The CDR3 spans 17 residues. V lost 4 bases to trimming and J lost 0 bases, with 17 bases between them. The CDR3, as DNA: TGCGCCAGCAGCCCTTTCCACTCTAGCCGAAGCACAGATACGCAGTATTTT. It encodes CASSPFHSSRSTDTQYF.

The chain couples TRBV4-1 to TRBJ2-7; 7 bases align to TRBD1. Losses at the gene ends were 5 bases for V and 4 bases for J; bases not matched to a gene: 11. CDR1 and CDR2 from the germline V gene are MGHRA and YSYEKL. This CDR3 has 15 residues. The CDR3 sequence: CASSLVQGGGYEQYF. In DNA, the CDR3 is TGCGCCAGCAGCTTGGTTCAAGGGGGCGGGTACGAGCAGTACTTC.

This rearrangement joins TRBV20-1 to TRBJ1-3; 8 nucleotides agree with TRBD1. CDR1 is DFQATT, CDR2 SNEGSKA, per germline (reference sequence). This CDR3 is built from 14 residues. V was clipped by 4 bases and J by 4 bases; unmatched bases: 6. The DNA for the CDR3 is TGCAGTGCTACCCAGGGGGCAAGGGGAAACACCATATATTTT. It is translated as CSATQGARGNTIYF.

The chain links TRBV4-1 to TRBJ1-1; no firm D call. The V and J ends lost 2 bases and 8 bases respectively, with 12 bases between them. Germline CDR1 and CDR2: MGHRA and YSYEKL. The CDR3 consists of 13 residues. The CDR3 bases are TGCGCCAGCAGCCAACAGAACCCGGAAGAAGCTTTCTTT. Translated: CASSQQNPEEAFF.

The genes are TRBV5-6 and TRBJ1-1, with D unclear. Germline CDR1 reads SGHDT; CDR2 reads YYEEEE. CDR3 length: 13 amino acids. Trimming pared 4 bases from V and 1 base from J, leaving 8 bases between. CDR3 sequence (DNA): TGTGCCAGCAGCCCTGGACCGAACACTGAAGCTTTCTTT. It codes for CASSPGPNTEAFF.

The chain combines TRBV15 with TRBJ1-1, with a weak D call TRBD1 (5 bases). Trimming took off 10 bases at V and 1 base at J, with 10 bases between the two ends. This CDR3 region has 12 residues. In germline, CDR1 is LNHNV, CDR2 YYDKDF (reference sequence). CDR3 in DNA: TGTGCCAGTACTCAGGGGAACACTGAAGCTTTCTTT. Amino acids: CASTQGNTEAFF.

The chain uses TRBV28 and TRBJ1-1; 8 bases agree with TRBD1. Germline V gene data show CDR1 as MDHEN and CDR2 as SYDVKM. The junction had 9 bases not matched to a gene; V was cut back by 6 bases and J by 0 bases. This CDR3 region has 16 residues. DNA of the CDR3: TGTGCCAGCAGGACGGGACAGGCCTTCATGAACACTGAAGCTTTCTTT. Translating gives CASRTGQAFMNTEAFF.

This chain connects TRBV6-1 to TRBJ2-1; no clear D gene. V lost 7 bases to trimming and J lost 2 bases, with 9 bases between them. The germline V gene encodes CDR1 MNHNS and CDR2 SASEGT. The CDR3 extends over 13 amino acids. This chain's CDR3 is CASKERAYNEQFF. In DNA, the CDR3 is TGTGCCAGCAAGGAAAGGGCCTACAATGAGCAGTTCTTC.

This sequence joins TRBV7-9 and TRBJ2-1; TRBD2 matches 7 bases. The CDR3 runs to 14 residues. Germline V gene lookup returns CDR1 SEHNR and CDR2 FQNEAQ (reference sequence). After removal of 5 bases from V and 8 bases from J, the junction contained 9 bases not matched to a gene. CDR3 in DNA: TGTGCCAGCAGCGACCCGGGAGGACGGGATGAGCAGTTCTTC. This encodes CASSDPGGRDEQFF.

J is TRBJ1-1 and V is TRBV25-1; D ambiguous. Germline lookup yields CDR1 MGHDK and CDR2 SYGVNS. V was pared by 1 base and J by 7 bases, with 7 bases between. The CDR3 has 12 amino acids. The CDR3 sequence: CASSEFGYEAFF. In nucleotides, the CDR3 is TGTGCCAGCAGTGAATTTGGTTATGAAGCTTTCTTT.

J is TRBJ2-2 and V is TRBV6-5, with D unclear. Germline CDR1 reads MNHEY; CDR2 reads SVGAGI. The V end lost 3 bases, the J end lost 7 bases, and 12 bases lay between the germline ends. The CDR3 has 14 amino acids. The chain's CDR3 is CASSYKASFGELFF. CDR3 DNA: TGTGCCAGCAGTTATAAGGCCAGCTTCGGGGAGCTGTTTTTT.

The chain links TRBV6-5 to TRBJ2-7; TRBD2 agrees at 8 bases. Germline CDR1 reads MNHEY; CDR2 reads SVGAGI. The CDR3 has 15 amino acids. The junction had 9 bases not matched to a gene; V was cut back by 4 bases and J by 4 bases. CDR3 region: CASSSPREGVYEQYF. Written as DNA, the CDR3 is TGTGCCAGCAGTTCCCCCCGGGAGGGCGTTTACGAGCAGTACTTC.

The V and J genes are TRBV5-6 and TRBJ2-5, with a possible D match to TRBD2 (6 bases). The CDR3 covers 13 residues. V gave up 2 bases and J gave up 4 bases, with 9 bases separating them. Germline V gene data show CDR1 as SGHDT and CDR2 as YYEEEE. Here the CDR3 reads CASSFNGRETQYF. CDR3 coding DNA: TGTGCCAGCAGCTTCAACGGGAGAGAGACCCAGTACTTC.

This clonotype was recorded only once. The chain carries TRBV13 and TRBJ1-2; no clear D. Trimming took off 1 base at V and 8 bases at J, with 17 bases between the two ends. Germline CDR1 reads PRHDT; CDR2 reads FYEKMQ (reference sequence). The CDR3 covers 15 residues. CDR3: CASSLVPSTERGYTF. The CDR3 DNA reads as TGTGCCAGCAGCTTAGTCCCGTCGACCGAGAGAGGCTACACCTTC.

This chain's CDR3 is CASSLSPPADTQYF. The DNA for the CDR3 is TGTGCCAGCAGTTTATCCCCCCCCGCAGATACGCAGTATTTT. This sequence joins TRBV27 and TRBJ2-3; D uncertain. This CDR3 has 14 amino acids. V lost 0 bases to trimming and J lost 4 bases, with 8 bases between them. Germline V lookup: CDR1 MNHEY, CDR2 SMNVEV (reference sequence).

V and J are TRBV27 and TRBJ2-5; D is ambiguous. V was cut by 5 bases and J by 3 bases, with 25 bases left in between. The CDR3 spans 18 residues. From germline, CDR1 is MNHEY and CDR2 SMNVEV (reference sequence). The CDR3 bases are TGTGCCAGCAGTCCACAAACCATACCGGGCCCGGTGGAAGAGACCCAGTACTTC. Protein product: CASSPQTIPGPVEETQYF.

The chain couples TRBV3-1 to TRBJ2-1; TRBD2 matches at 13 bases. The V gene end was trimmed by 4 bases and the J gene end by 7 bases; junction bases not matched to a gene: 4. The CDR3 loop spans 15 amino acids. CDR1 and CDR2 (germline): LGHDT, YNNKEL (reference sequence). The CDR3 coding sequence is TGTGCCAGCAGCCCTCCGGGACTAGCGGGGAATGAGCAGTTCTTC. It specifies CASSPPGLAGNEQFF.

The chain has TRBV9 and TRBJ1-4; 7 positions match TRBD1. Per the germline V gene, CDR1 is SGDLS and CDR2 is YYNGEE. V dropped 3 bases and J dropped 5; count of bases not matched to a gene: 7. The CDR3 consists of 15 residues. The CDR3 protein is CASSGFGTDNEKLFF. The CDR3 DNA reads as TGTGCCAGCAGCGGCTTTGGGACAGACAATGAAAAACTGTTTTTT.

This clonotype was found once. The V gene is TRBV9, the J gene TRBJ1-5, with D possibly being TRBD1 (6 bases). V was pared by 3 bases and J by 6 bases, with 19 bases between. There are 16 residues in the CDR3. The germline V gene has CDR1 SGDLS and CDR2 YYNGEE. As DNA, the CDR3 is TGTGCCAGCAGCGAGGAGGATACAGGGCCGAGTCAGCCCCAGCATTTT. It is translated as CASSEEDTGPSQPQHF.

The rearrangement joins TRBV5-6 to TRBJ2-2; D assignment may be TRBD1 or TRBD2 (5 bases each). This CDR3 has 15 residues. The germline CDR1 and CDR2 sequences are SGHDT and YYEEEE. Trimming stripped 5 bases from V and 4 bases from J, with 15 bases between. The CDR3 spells CASSYQGSGTGELFF. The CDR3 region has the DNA TGTGCCAGCAGTTACCAGGGCAGCGGCACCGGGGAGCTGTTTTTT. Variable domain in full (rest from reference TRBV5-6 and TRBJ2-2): DAGVTQSPTHLIKTRGQQVTLRCSPKSGHDTVSWYQQALGQGPQFIFQYYEEEERQRGNFPDRFSGHQFPNYSSELNVNALLLGDSALYLCASSYQGSGTGELFFGEGSRLTVL.

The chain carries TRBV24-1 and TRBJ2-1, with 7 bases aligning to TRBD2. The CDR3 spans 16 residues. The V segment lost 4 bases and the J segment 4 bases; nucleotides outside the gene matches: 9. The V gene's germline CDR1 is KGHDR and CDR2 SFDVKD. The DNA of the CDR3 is TGTGCCACCAGTGAGACCACCCCGGGACTATACAATGAGCAGTTCTTC. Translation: CATSETTPGLYNEQFF.